This T cell receptor (beta chain) is from a study of a mutant IDH1 vaccine in newly diagnosed glioma (dated by TCRdb to the early 2020s). Looking at the study overall: Vaccination was initiated 4-6 weeks after radiotherapy alone, or concurrently with temozolomide cycles in the chemotherapy-containing groups. Of the approximately 33 treated patients, approximately 62% were male and approximately 40% were female, and the mean age was approximately 40 years. Before enrollment, most patients had been given radiochemotherapy with temozolomide as standard therapy, while the rest had received either radiotherapy alone or temozolomide alone. The week-35 safety follow-up took place at visit V12, and the week-47 end of study took place at visit V13. Peripheral blood was collected at six visits: V03 (baseline), V05, V07, V10, V12 and V13. Longitudinal TCRB deep sequencing was performed for roughly 27 treated patients wherever samples were available for exploratory analyses. The full study reports these points: Immune responses induced by the vaccine were seen in more than 85% of patients across multiple MHC alleles. Availability determined which PBMC samples were chosen for TCRB deep sequencing. Changes in the top peripheral T cell clonotypes picked up by TCRB sequencing did not appear to be linked to pseudoprogression. According to the authors, sample limitations meant that analyses of patient blood samples could not be reproduced.

Receptors were amplified or captured by the immunoSEQ multiplex PCR assay. Rearranged TCR beta chain sequences were amplified with the hsTCRB Kit following the manufacturer's protocol. TCRB libraries were sequenced on an Illumina MiSeq. Processing in the source paper ran as follows. The kit vendor's proprietary platform handled demultiplexing, trimming and gene mapping. This is the immuneACCESS table as TCRdb keeps it, with only in-frame sequences that have V and J called. A part of the clones is gone; compared with another copy, unresolved V genes explain less than half, and the rest is unexplained. V, J and clone size were drawn from that table, and D and trimming were deduced from the DNA. This sample lists some 66,000 clones; less than 90% were detected once. The top ten constitute about 4% of the sample. In regard to this clone: Its antigen is currently not known. No base quality values were provided; no much bigger clone lies one nucleotide off.

Explained via the paper, the time point label denotes: week 35, safety follow-up. A 20-mer mutant IDH1 peptide at 300 micrograms in Montanide made up each vaccine dose, which was injected subcutaneously together with topical imiquimod. Eight vaccinations were administered to patients in weeks 1, 3, 5, 7, 11, 15, 19 and 23, corresponding to visits V03 through V10. All donors had newly diagnosed IDH1-mutant astrocytomas of WHO grade 3 or 4 that showed loss of nuclear ATRX. The samples were drawn from NOA16, a multicentre, single-arm, open-label phase I trial in Germany that tested a mutant IDH1 peptide vaccine in humans for the first time. Genomic DNA for TCRB sequencing was isolated from EDTA blood with the DNeasy Blood and Tissue Kit. The sequence came from a man aged 30 to 45 with glioma. The input for sequencing was PBMCs, taken from a glioma patient whose treatment included an IDH1 peptide vaccine.

The CDR3 reads CASSLVAGDGYTF. The DNA is TGCGCCAGCAGCTTGGTAGCTGGGGATGGCTACACCTTC. The rearranged chain carries TRBV5-1 and TRBJ1-2; no D gene call is confident. The germline V gene provides CDR1 SGHRS and CDR2 YFSETQ. V and J are truncated by 0 bases and 6 bases respectively, leaving an intervening sequence of 9 bases. Counted from cysteine to phenylalanine, this CDR3 has 13 amino acids. Only the CDR3 portion is preserved as DNA: 39 bases, with reading frame beginning at the first base.